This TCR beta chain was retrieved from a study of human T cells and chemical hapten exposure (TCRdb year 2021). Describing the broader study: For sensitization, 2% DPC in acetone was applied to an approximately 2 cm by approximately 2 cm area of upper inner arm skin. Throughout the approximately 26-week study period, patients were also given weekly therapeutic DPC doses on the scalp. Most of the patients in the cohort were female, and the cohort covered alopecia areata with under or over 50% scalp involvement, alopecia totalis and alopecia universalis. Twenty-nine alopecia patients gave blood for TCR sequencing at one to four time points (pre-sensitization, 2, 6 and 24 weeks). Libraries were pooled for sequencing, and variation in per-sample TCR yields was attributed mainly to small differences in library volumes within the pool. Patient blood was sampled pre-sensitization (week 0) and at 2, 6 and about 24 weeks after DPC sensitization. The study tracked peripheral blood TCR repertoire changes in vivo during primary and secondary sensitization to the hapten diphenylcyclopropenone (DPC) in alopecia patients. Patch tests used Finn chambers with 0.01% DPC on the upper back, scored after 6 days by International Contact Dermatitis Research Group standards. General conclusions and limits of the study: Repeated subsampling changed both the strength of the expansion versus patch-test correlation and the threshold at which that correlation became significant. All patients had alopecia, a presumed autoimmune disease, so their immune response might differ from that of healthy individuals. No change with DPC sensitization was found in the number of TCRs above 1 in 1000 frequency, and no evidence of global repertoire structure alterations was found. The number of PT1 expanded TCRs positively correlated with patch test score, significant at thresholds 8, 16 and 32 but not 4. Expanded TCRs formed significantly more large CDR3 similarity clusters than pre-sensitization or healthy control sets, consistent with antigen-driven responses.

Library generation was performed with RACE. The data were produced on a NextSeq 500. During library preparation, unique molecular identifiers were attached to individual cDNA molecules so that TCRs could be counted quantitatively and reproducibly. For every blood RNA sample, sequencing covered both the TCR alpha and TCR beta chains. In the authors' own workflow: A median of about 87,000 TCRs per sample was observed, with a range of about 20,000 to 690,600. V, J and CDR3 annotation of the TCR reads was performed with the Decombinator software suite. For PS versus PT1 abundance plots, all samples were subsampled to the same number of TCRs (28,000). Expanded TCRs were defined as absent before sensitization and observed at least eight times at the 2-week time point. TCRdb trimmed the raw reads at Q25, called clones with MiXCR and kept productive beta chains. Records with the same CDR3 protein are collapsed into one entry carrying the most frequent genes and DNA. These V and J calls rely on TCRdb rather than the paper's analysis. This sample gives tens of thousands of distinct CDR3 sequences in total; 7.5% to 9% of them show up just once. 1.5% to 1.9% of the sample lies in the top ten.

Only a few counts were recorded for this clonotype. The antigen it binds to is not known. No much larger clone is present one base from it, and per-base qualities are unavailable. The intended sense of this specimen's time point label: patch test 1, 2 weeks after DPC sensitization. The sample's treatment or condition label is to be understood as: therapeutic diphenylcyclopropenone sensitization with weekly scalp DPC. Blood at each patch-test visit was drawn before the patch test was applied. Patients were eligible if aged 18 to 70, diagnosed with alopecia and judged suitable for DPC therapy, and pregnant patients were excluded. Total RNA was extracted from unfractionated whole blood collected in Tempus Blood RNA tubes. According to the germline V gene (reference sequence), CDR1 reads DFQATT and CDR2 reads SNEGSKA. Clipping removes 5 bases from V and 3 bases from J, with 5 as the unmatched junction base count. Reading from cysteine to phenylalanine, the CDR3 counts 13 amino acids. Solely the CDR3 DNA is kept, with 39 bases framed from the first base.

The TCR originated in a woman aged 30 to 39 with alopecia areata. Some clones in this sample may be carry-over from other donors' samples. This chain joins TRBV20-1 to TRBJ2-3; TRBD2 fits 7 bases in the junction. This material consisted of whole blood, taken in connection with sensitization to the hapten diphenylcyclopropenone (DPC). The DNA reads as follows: TGCAGTGCTGACGCAGCGGGAACAGATACGCAGTATTTT. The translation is CSADAAGTDTQYF.